Listed here are 6 T cell receptor beta chains from one sample, sequenced in a study of cytomegalovirus exposure and HLA in healthy donors (dated by TCRdb to between 2016 and 2019). Library construction relied on the immunoSEQ multiplex PCR assay. For the multiplex PCR, a mixture combining 60 forward primers for TCR Vbeta segments and 13 reverse primers for TCR Jbeta segments was used. TCRdb holds this immuneACCESS table with in-frame rearrangements only. Some clones are missing; in checked studies, unresolved V genes explain under half, and the rest has no known cause. The sample profile shows about 160,000 clones; 84% of them were found once. Of the sample, less than 0.4% is held by the ten largest clones. Material for sequencing was PBMCs. The receptors were gathered from a boy under 10 years old in good health and CMV-seronegative.

The V call is TRBV5-1, the J call TRBJ2-3; 8 positions agree with TRBD2. Per germline, CDR1 SGHRS and CDR2 YFSETQ. The CDR3 spans 17 residues. With V trimmed by 1 base and J by 6 bases, 13 bases remained unmatched. The chain's CDR3 is CASSLHLTSERLDTQYF. Written as DNA, the CDR3 is TGCGCCAGCAGCTTGCACCTGACTAGCGAGAGATTGGATACGCAGTATTTT.

This chain links TRBV6-1 with TRBJ2-5; no clear D. The CDR3 is 13 amino acids. Trimming cost V 2 bases and J 4 bases, with 8 bases left between them. Germline V lookup: CDR1 MNHNS, CDR2 SASEGT. The CDR3 coding sequence is TGTGCCAGCAGTGAATCCTACCCAGAGACCCAGTACTTC. It codes for CASSESYPETQYF.

V gene TRBV2 combines with J gene TRBJ1-2, with 7 bases aligning to TRBD1. V shed 8 bases, J shed 0 bases, and the junction held 6 bases outside the gene matches. This CDR3 region has 14 residues. Germline loops: CDR1 SNHLY, CDR2 FYNNEI. DNA of the CDR3: TGTGCCAGCGCTAGAGGACAGGCTAACTATGGCTACACCTTC. Protein product: CASARGQANYGYTF.

J is TRBJ2-1 and V is TRBV7-9, with D perhaps TRBD1 (6 bases). The germline V gene has CDR1 SEHNR and CDR2 FQNEAQ (reference sequence). V was pared by 10 bases and J by 10 bases, with 14 bases between. There are 11 residues in the CDR3. CDR3 sequence: CATTRDTEQFF. The CDR3 DNA reads TGTGCCACCACAAGGGACACCGAGCAGTTCTTC.

J is TRBJ2-5 and V is TRBV6-1; D is unclear. The CDR3 consists of 13 residues. Germline CDR1 reads MNHNS; CDR2 reads SASEGT. V dropped 6 bases and J dropped 1 base, with 9 bases sitting between them. As DNA, the CDR3 is TGTGCCAGCAGGTTCACTGTCCAAGAGACCCAGTACTTC. Translation: CASRFTVQETQYF.

This clone was found a few times. V gene TRBV6-5 combines with J gene TRBJ2-7, with 9 bases aligning to TRBD2. Germline assignment: CDR1 MNHEY and CDR2 SVGAGI. This CDR3 contains 14 residues. The V and J ends lost 5 bases and 5 bases, in that order; junction bases with no gene match: 7. CDR3 coding DNA: TGTGCCAGCAGTCGGGGGACTAGCATGGACGAGCAGTACTTC. It is translated as CASSRGTSMDEQYF.